Listed below are T cell receptor beta chains from one sample, sequenced in a study of T-cell memory formation after mild COVID-19. Each CDR3 protein is one row after TCRdb ran MiXCR on the 5' RACE reads. The repertoire holds 530,000 or so distinct CDR3 sequences, with roughly 17% as singletons. Sequenced material: PBMCs or a T cell subset sorted from them (not recorded which). Every receptor here comes from an adult woman who had mild COVID-19 (a few samples of this study predate the infection). Cell type and time point are not known. CDR3s include the opening cysteine and the closing phenylalanine or tryptophan. The D gene is left open where the match is weak. Size tells how often a clone was seen (once, few, many) or the class of an expanded clone, and some rows leave it out.

v_gene,j_gene,d_gene,abundance,CDR3aa,CDR3nt
TRBV20-1,TRBJ2-5,NA,NA,CSARDRGTIQETQYF,TGCAGTGCTAGAGATCGGGGGACAATCCAAGAGACCCAGTACTTC
TRBV5-4,TRBJ2-2,TRBD1,NA,CASSSPGTGNTGELFF,TGTGCCAGCAGCTCACCCGGGACAGGGAACACCGGGGAGCTGTTTTTT
TRBV12-3/TRBV12-4,TRBJ2-3,TRBD1,few,CASSFDQGAADTQYF,TGTGCCAGCAGTTTCGATCAGGGGGCAGCAGATACGCAGTATTTT
TRBV6-1,TRBJ2-3,TRBD2,few,CASSEGLAVTDTQYF,TGTGCCAGCAGTGAAGGCCTAGCGGTCACAGATACGCAGTATTTT
TRBV13,TRBJ2-2,NA,NA,CASSSSGELFF,TGTGCCAGCAGCTCAAGTGGGGAGCTGTTTTTT
TRBV7-3,TRBJ2-7,TRBD1,few,CASSPDRDGEQYF,TGTGCCAGCAGTCCGGACAGGGACGGGGAGCAGTACTTC
TRBV5-1,TRBJ1-1,NA,few,CASSPGFLTTGRGNTEAFF,TGCGCCAGCAGCCCGGGATTCCTTACGACGGGGCGGGGGAACACTGAAGCTTTCTTT
TRBV20-1,TRBJ2-7,TRBD2,NA,CSALLSVTSGPSSYEQYF,TGCAGTGCTCTCCTTTCGGTGACTAGCGGGCCAAGCTCCTACGAGCAGTACTTC
TRBV2,TRBJ2-7,NA,NA,CASSDRRTLGPDEQYF,TGTGCCAGCAGTGACCGCAGGACACTAGGCCCCGACGAGCAGTACTTC
TRBV7-9,TRBJ1-2,TRBD1,many,CASSLDVTGGNYGYTF,TGTGCCAGCAGCTTAGACGTAACAGGGGGCAACTATGGCTACACCTTC
TRBV6-2/TRBV6-3,TRBJ2-7,NA,few,CASRWTHNYEQYF,TGTGCCAGCAGGTGGACTCATAACTACGAGCAGTACTTC
TRBV6-1,TRBJ1-2,NA,NA,CASSETPGRGYTF,TGTGCCAGCAGTGAAACCCCTGGAAGAGGCTACACCTTC
TRBV29-1,TRBJ1-1,NA,few,CSVFLGTAEAFF,TGCAGCGTTTTTCTGGGAACGGCTGAAGCTTTCTTT
TRBV9,TRBJ2-1,TRBD1,NA,CASSAWDRYNEQFF,TGTGCCAGCAGCGCATGGGACAGGTACAATGAGCAGTTCTTC
TRBV6-2/TRBV6-3,TRBJ2-7,TRBD1,NA,CASSGSGTGSYEQYF,TGTGCCAGCAGTGGATCCGGGACAGGGTCCTACGAGCAGTACTTC
TRBV7-9,TRBJ2-3,TRBD2,NA,CASSPGLAGAGRDTQYF,TGTGCCAGCAGCCCCGGACTAGCGGGGGCCGGCCGTGATACGCAGTATTTT
TRBV7-2,TRBJ2-2,TRBD1,NA,CASSPRQGPGELFF,TGTGCCAGCAGCCCCCGACAGGGTCCCGGGGAGCTGTTTTTT
TRBV6-1,TRBJ2-7,TRBD1,few,CASSEDGTGGSEQYF,TGTGCCAGCAGTGAAGATGGGACAGGGGGCAGCGAGCAGTACTTC
TRBV12-5,TRBJ2-5,NA,few,CASGLSRAGETQYF,TGTGCTAGTGGTTTGAGCAGGGCGGGAGAGACCCAGTACTTC
TRBV7-3,TRBJ2-2,NA,NA,CASSLRVDTGELFF,TGTGCCAGCAGCTTAAGGGTGGACACCGGGGAGCTGTTTTTT
TRBV29-1,TRBJ2-1,TRBD2,NA,CSVEVKLAGSNEQFF,TGCAGCGTTGAAGTAAAACTAGCGGGGTCCAATGAGCAGTTCTTC
TRBV20-1,TRBJ1-5,TRBD1,NA,CSASTGGYSNQPQHF,TGCAGTGCGTCAACAGGGGGCTATAGCAATCAGCCCCAGCATTTT
TRBV24-1,TRBJ2-2,NA,few,CATSDFTRGNTGELFF,TGTGCCACCAGTGATTTTACTAGGGGAAACACCGGGGAGCTGTTTTTT
TRBV5-1,TRBJ2-1,TRBD2,many,CASSSREGLRNEQFF,TGCGCCAGCAGCTCCCGGGAGGGCCTAAGGAATGAGCAGTTCTTC
TRBV18,TRBJ1-1,NA,NA,CASSPMGGDTEAFF,TGTGCCAGCTCACCAATGGGAGGGGACACTGAAGCTTTCTTT
TRBV6-5,TRBJ2-4,NA,few,CASSYGQNRYF,TGTGCCAGCAGTTACGGACAGAATCGGTACTTC
TRBV5-1,TRBJ2-3,TRBD2,many,CASRRTSGTDTQYF,TGCGCCAGCAGACGGACTAGCGGCACAGATACGCAGTATTTT
TRBV5-1,TRBJ2-1,TRBD2,NA,CASSSQAGGATYNEQFF,TGCGCCAGCAGCTCGCAAGCGGGGGGAGCCACCTACAATGAGCAGTTCTTC
TRBV4-1,TRBJ2-7,NA,NA,CASSQGGARDRTYEQYF,TGCGCCAGCAGCCAAGGGGGGGCCCGGGACAGAACTTACGAGCAGTACTTC
TRBV7-2,TRBJ2-5,NA,NA,CASSFAGSQETQYF,TGTGCCAGCAGCTTTGCCGGGAGCCAAGAGACCCAGTACTTC
TRBV12-3/TRBV12-4,TRBJ2-7,TRBD1,few,CASRPTGERNEQYF,TGTGCCAGCAGACCCACAGGGGAAAGGAACGAGCAGTACTTC
TRBV5-1,TRBJ2-7,NA,NA,CASSPGDQGPDEQYF,TGCGCCAGCAGCCCAGGGGACCAAGGTCCTGACGAGCAGTACTTC
TRBV5-1,TRBJ2-7,NA,NA,CASSLAQGSSRIYEQYF,TGCGCCAGCAGCTTGGCCCAGGGATCGAGTCGTATCTACGAGCAGTACTTC
TRBV4-3,TRBJ1-2,NA,NA,CASSQDVRGAYGYTF,TGCGCCAGCAGCCAAGATGTTCGGGGGGCCTATGGCTACACCTTC
TRBV12-3/TRBV12-4,TRBJ1-5,NA,NA,CASSFQRYQPQHF,TGTGCCAGCAGTTTTCAGAGGTATCAGCCCCAGCATTTT
TRBV20-1,TRBJ1-2,NA,few,CSARSGRGAGGYTF,TGCAGTGCTCGATCAGGCAGGGGCGCAGGTGGCTACACCTTC